This record concerns one T cell receptor (beta chain) sequence. Its target is not known. Using immunoSEQ multiplex PCR, the repertoire was profiled, and TCRdb retains in-frame clones only, with some absent. The sample holds 56,000 or so clones, over 85% seen once. The V and J ends lost 6 bases and 3 bases, in that order; junction bases with no gene match: 21. Germline loops: CDR1 SQVTM, CDR2 ANQGSEA. The CDR3 runs to 19 residues. This entry belongs to a study of cytomegalovirus exposure and HLA in healthy donors. General study results and limits: It was confirmed in vitro that a few of the CMV-associated chains were specific for CMV antigens.

The donors were part of the validation cohort of 95 to 150 subjects. That cohort was separate from the first cohort, which comprised 550 to 750 subjects. The origin of this receptor is a man between 18 and 35 years old in good health and CMV-seronegative. The V gene is TRBV29-1, the J gene TRBJ2-7; TRBD2 matches 12 bases. Sequencing was done on a sample of PBMCs. In DNA form, the CDR3 reads TGCAGCGTCCGTCGGGGGCCTAGCGGGAGGGCCCTCCATAACTACGAGCAGTACTTC. This sequence encodes CSVRRGPSGRALHNYEQYF.